The clone carrying this TCR beta chain came up many times. The entry originates in a study of patients and donors after allogeneic stem cell transplantation. TCRdb ran MiXCR on the RT-PCR reads and lists one entry per CDR3 protein. The sample yields about 410,000 distinct CDR3 sequences, approximately 16% seen once. The V and J ends lost 7 bases and 0 bases respectively, with 7 bases between them. CDR3 length: 13 residues. The rearrangement uses TRBV12-3 or TRBV12-4 and TRBJ1-3, with D uncertain. The sequenced material came from blood, either unsorted or a sorted T cell fraction (not recorded which). The clonotype originates from a human donor who was either an allogeneic HSCT recipient or a stem cell or donor lymphocyte infusion donor (not recorded which). It is not recorded whose cells these are; they may come from a transplant donor. The chain's CDR3 is CASKAGSGNTIYF. CDR3 DNA sequence: TGTGCCAGCAAAGCCGGCTCTGGAAACACCATATATTTT.